The 32 T cell receptor beta chains below were found in one sample sequenced in a study of cytomegalovirus exposure and HLA in healthy donors (dated 2017 in TCRdb). The receptor library was made with the immunoSEQ multiplex PCR assay. For the multiplex PCR, a mixture combining 60 forward primers for TCR Vbeta segments and 13 reverse primers for TCR Jbeta segments was used. TCRdb's version of the immuneACCESS table is confined to in-frame rearrangements and falls short of the full clone set. An unresolved V gene accounts for under half of the shortfall where checked; the remainder is of unknown origin. For this sample there are more than 95,000 clones; roughly 78% appear just once. The ten largest clones capture 1.5% to 2% of the sample. The sample was PBMCs. Receptors were obtained from a woman aged 35 to 49 in good health and CMV-seronegative.

The rearrangement uses TRBV2 and TRBJ1-1, with TRBD1 identical over 8 bases. The germline V gene has CDR1 SNHLY and CDR2 FYNNEI. V lost 5 bases, J lost 2 bases, and 4 bases stayed unmatched. CDR3 length: 14 amino acids. The CDR3 loop reads CASSNRGRNTEAFF. The DNA of the CDR3 is TGTGCCAGCAGTAACAGGGGGAGAAACACTGAAGCTTTCTTT. The variable domain in full, with the rest retrieved from reference TRBV2 and TRBJ1-1, is EPEVTQTPSHQVTQMGQEVILRCVPISNHLYFYWYRQILGQKVEFLVSFYNNEISEKSEIFDDQFSVERPDGSNFTLKIRSTKLEDSAMYFCASSNRGRNTEAFFGQGTRLTVV.

This chain links TRBV19 with TRBJ2-1, with TRBD2 matching 8 bases. Germline V CDR1 and CDR2: LNHDA, SQIVND (reference sequence). The V gene end was trimmed by 7 bases and the J gene end by 6 bases; junction bases not matched to a gene: 8. CDR3 length equals 14 residues. CDR3 sequence (DNA): TGTGCCAGTACGGGGACTAGGTCCACCAATGAGCAGTTCTTC. It translates to CASTGTRSTNEQFF.

The rearrangement links TRBV28 to TRBJ2-7; 10 nucleotides agree with TRBD2. The CDR3 sequence is 16 residues long. Germline CDR1 MDHEN, CDR2 SYDVKM. The V and J ends lost 6 bases and 7 bases, in that order; junction bases with no gene match: 15. This CDR3 is CASRLSTSGISWEQYF. Written as DNA, the CDR3 is TGTGCCAGCAGGCTAAGCACTAGCGGGATTTCGTGGGAGCAGTACTTC.

The chain is built from TRBV19 and TRBJ1-1; 7 nucleotides match TRBD1. After removal of 5 bases from V and 7 bases from J, the junction contained 10 bases not matched to a gene. The CDR3 sequence is 14 residues long. The germline gives CDR1 LNHDA, CDR2 SQIVND (reference sequence). CDR3 amino acids: CASSPPEGAGEAFF. CDR3 sequence (DNA): TGTGCCAGTAGTCCCCCTGAGGGGGCAGGTGAAGCTTTCTTT.

This clone has just one count. The rearrangement joins TRBV6-5 to TRBJ2-7, with TRBD2 as a possible D gene (6 bases). The CDR3 sequence is 15 residues long. V dropped 7 bases and J dropped 0 bases, with 16 bases sitting between them. Germline values: CDR1 MNHEY, CDR2 SVGAGI. The CDR3 sequence is CASTPVSGYSYEQYF. In DNA, the CDR3 is TGTGCCAGCACGCCGGTGAGCGGGTACTCCTACGAGCAGTACTTC.

The chain joins TRBV29-1 to TRBJ2-7; a weak D match, TRBD2 (6 bases). The CDR3 is made up of 12 amino acids. The germline gives CDR1 SQVTM, CDR2 ANQGSEA. Between the trimmed V and J ends, which lost 5 bases and 6 bases, there was a span of 14 bases. The CDR3 coding sequence is TGCAGCGTTTCACTAGCAACCACCGAGCAGTACTTC. The encoded protein is CSVSLATTEQYF.

The rearrangement links TRBV18 to TRBJ1-5; 10 bases line up with TRBD1. Unmatched junction bases numbered 9, after V lost 6 bases and J lost 7 bases. The CDR3 runs to 15 residues. The V gene's germline CDR1 is KGHSH and CDR2 LQKENI. The CDR3 region is CASSRDRGRRQPQHF. The CDR3 bases are TGTGCCAGCTCCCGAGACAGGGGGCGAAGGCAGCCCCAGCATTTT.

V and J are TRBV18 and TRBJ2-3; possibly TRBD2 for D (7 bases). V lost 6 bases and J lost 2, with 18 bases in between. The germline CDR1 and CDR2 sequences are KGHSH and LQKENI. This CDR3 contains 16 residues. Written as DNA, the CDR3 is TGTGCCAGCTCTCCGAGCCCCGGGGGGCACACAGATACGCAGTATTTT. Its protein product is CASSPSPGGHTDTQYF. Based on the CDR3 plus reference TRBV18 and TRBJ2-3, the full variable domain is NAGVMQNPRHLVRRRGQEARLRCSPMKGHSHVYWYRQLPEEGLKFMVYLQKENIIDESGMPKERFSAEFPKEGPSILRIQQVVRGDSAAYFCASSPSPGGHTDTQYFGPGTRLTVL.

V is TRBV7-8 and J is TRBJ2-2; D possibly corresponds to TRBD2 (6 bases). The germline CDR1 and CDR2 sequences are SGHVS and FQNEAQ. Trimming removed 3 bases from V and 3 bases from J, with 11 bases in between. The CDR3 covers 15 residues. As DNA, the CDR3 is TGTGCCAGCAGCTTCCGGGACTTCTACACCGGGGAGCTGTTTTTT. It translates to CASSFRDFYTGELFF.

The rearrangement links TRBV29-1 to TRBJ2-2; D remains unclear. Germline assignment: CDR1 SQVTM and CDR2 ANQGSEA. The CDR3 runs to 12 residues. V was shortened by 5 bases and J by 2 bases, with 6 bases between the two germline ends. This CDR3 is CSVLRNTGELFF. CDR3 in DNA: TGCAGCGTTCTCAGAAACACCGGGGAGCTGTTTTTT.

The rearrangement uses TRBV19 and TRBJ1-5; 7 bases line up with TRBD1. The junction had 9 bases not matched to a gene; V was cut back by 7 bases and J by 6 bases. CDR1 is LNHDA, CDR2 SQIVND, per germline (reference sequence). The CDR3 extends over 14 amino acids. The CDR3 DNA follows: TGTGCCAGTACCTCCGACAGGGTAACTCAGCCCCAGCATTTT. Translation: CASTSDRVTQPQHF.

This clone was detected only a few times. V is TRBV27 and J is TRBJ2-1; 15 nucleotides line up with TRBD2. The CDR3 runs 15 residues. V shed 3 bases and J 10 bases; nucleotides not matched to a gene: 4. Germline CDR1 is MNHEY and CDR2 is SMNVEV (reference sequence). For the CDR3, the DNA is TGTGCCAGCAGTTTCGGGACTAGCGGGAGGAACGAGCAGTTCTTC. This gives the protein CASSFGTSGRNEQFF.

V usage is TRBV9 and J usage is TRBJ1-4; TRBD1 aligns across 9 bases. The CDR3 has 15 residues. Germline CDR1 reads SGDLS; CDR2 reads YYNGEE. The junction had 8 bases not matched to a gene; V was cut back by 4 bases and J by 7 bases. CDR3 sequence (DNA): TGTGCCAGCAGCCTCCTCGGGACAGGGCCTGAAAAACTGTTTTTT. Encoded protein: CASSLLGTGPEKLFF. Full variable domain (missing parts from reference TRBV9 and TRBJ1-4): DSGVTQTPKHLITATGQRVTLRCSPRSGDLSVYWYQQSLDQGLQFLIQYYNGEERAKGNILERFSAQQFPDLHSELNLSSLELGDSALYFCASSLLGTGPEKLFFGSGTQLSVL.

The rearrangement links TRBV2 to TRBJ1-4; 8 bases fit TRBD1. The germline gives CDR1 SNHLY, CDR2 FYNNEI. Trimming took 3 bases from V and 4 from J; bases not matched to a gene: 19. The CDR3 length is 20 residues. CDR3 sequence (DNA): TGTGCCAGCAGTGACCCTCAGGACAGGGCGCAGTATTTGGGTAATGAAAAACTGTTTTTT. Protein product: CASSDPQDRAQYLGNEKLFF.

This chain's CDR3 is CASSQVRSGRADNEQFF. The CDR3 DNA is TGCGCCAGCAGCCAAGTCCGTAGCGGGCGGGCCGACAATGAGCAGTTCTTC. The chain combines TRBV4-3 with TRBJ2-1; TRBD2 agrees at 7 bases. From germline, CDR1 is LGHNA and CDR2 YSLEER. The CDR3 covers 17 residues. V was pared by 1 base and J by 5 bases, with 11 bases of the junction left unmatched.

The chain joins TRBV27 to TRBJ1-4; a weak D match, TRBD1 (6 bases). The CDR3 is made up of 16 amino acids. V shed 1 base and J shed 3 bases, with 12 bases lying between them. Germline V gene lookup returns CDR1 MNHEY and CDR2 SMNVEV (reference sequence). CDR3 nucleotides: TGTGCCAGCAGTTTATTAGGACAGCACGCTAATGAAAAACTGTTTTTT. As protein: CASSLLGQHANEKLFF.

The J gene is TRBJ1-2, the V gene TRBV15; TRBD1 aligns across 12 bases. The CDR3 runs 15 residues. Germline V gene sequence: CDR1 LNHNV, CDR2 YYDKDF (reference sequence). V shed 1 base and J 7 bases; nucleotides not matched to a gene: 4. In DNA, the CDR3 is TGTGCCACCAGCAGAGGACCGGGACAGGGGGCTGGCTACACCTTC. Protein sequence: CATSRGPGQGAGYTF.

This clone was seen only once. This chain uses TRBV4-2 with TRBJ2-5; D not resolved. Gene TRBJ2-7 matches the end of the DNA better, so the J call may be wrong. Germline loops: CDR1 LGHNA, CDR2 YNFKEQ. The CDR3 sequence is 11 residues long. The CDR3 sequence: CASSQGSEQYF. The CDR3 nucleotides are TGTGCCAGCAGCCAAGGGAGCGAGCAGTACTTC.

The chain employs TRBV11-2 and TRBJ1-4; 9 bases are shared with TRBD1. This CDR3 region has 14 residues. Looked up from germline, CDR1 is SGHAT and CDR2 is FQNNGV. The V and J ends lost 6 bases and 8 bases, in that order; junction bases with no gene match: 7. CDR3 DNA: TGTGCCAGCAGGCCGGGACAGGGAGGAGAAAAACTGTTTTTT. Protein: CASRPGQGGEKLFF.

The rearrangement uses TRBV7-6 and TRBJ2-2; perhaps TRBD2 as D (6 bases). The germline V gene has CDR1 SGHVS and CDR2 FNYEAQ. The length of the CDR3 is 15 residues. Trimming shortened V by 1 base and J by 7 bases, and 13 bases separated the two germline ends. The CDR3 is CASSLESEGGGELFF. The CDR3 DNA reads TGTGCCAGCAGCTTAGAGTCTGAGGGAGGCGGGGAGCTGTTTTTT.

This rearrangement joins TRBV28 to TRBJ2-7, with TRBD1 identical over 9 bases. J lost 4 bases, V lost 5 bases, and 9 bases had no gene match. This CDR3 comprises 15 residues. Germline CDR1 MDHEN, CDR2 SYDVKM. The CDR3 reads CASSRRDRASYEQYF. For the CDR3, the DNA is TGTGCCAGCAGTCGAAGGGACAGGGCGTCTTACGAGCAGTACTTC.

Details on this clone: Other DNA sequences from this sample encode an identical CDR3 as well. V gene TRBV4-3 combines with J gene TRBJ2-1; TRBD1 agrees at 7 bases. V shed 4 bases and J 4 bases; nucleotides not matched to a gene: 13. The germline V gene has CDR1 LGHNA and CDR2 YSLEER. The CDR3 contains 17 residues. CDR3 residues: CASSRTNRDRKYNEQFF. The CDR3 nucleotides read TGCGCCAGCAGCCGAACAAACCGGGACAGAAAGTACAATGAGCAGTTCTTC.

This chain uses TRBV18 with TRBJ2-7; D possibly corresponds to TRBD2 (5 bases). The V and J ends lost 3 bases and 4 bases respectively, with 7 bases between them. This CDR3 spans 12 amino acids. The V gene's germline CDR1 is KGHSH and CDR2 LQKENI. CDR3 in amino acids: CASSPGGYEQYF. The CDR3 bases are TGTGCCAGCTCACCGGGCGGGTACGAGCAGTACTTC.

The DNA of the CDR3 is TGTGCCAGCAGTTGGACTAGCGGGAGCTCTGGTGAGCAGTTCTTC. Protein: CASSWTSGSSGEQFF. The genes are TRBV7-2 and TRBJ2-1; TRBD2 matches at 13 bases. The junction had 8 bases not matched to a gene; V was cut back by 6 bases and J by 9 bases. Germline CDR1 and CDR2: SGHTA and FQGNSA. There are 15 residues in the CDR3.

The chain links TRBV5-5 to TRBJ2-2, with a possible D match to TRBD1 (5 bases). The V gene's germline CDR1 is SGHKS and CDR2 YYEKEE (reference sequence). This CDR3 spans 15 amino acids. V was clipped by 2 bases and J by 0 bases, with 8 bases between them. The CDR3 here is CASSFGAPNTGELFF. DNA of the CDR3: TGTGCCAGCAGCTTTGGGGCCCCGAACACCGGGGAGCTGTTTTTT.

This chain connects TRBV5-4 to TRBJ2-3; 10 nucleotides match TRBD2. The CDR3 sequence is 16 residues long. CDR1 and CDR2 (germline): SGHNT, YYREEE (reference sequence). V was clipped by 0 bases and J by 5 bases; unmatched bases: 6. CDR3 DNA sequence: TGTGCCAGCAGCTTGGCCCCGAGCGGGAGGGGAGATACGCAGTATTTT. Residues: CASSLAPSGRGDTQYF.

V and J are TRBV6-9 and TRBJ1-6; perhaps TRBD1 as D (5 bases). Germline-derived CDR1 and CDR2 are MNHGY and SVAAGI. CDR3 length equals 15 residues. Trimming cost V 4 bases and J 10 bases, with 17 bases left between them. CDR3 DNA sequence: TGTGCCAGCAGTTCCCACCGGGACTACAACTCACCCCTCCACTTT. Its protein product is CASSSHRDYNSPLHF.

The gene calls are TRBV5-1 and TRBJ1-2; D remains unclear. This CDR3 contains 17 residues. Trimming removed 3 bases from V and 0 bases from J, with 18 bases in between. CDR1 is SGHRS, CDR2 YFSETQ, per germline. The CDR3, as DNA: TGCGCCAGCAGCTCGCGAGGAGGTGCCGGAGCTAACTATGGCTACACCTTC. Its translation: CASSSRGGAGANYGYTF.

This clone was observed a handful of times. The chain has TRBV13 and TRBJ2-7; no reliable D call. From germline, CDR1 is PRHDT and CDR2 FYEKMQ (reference sequence). Trimming cost V 5 bases and J 0 bases, with 11 bases left between them. This CDR3 has 14 amino acids. CDR3 bases: TGTGCCAGCAGCCTGACGGGTGACTCCTACGAGCAGTACTTC. This encodes CASSLTGDSYEQYF.

The genes are TRBV18 and TRBJ1-2, with D maybe TRBD1 (5 bases). V lost 3 bases and J lost 8, with 13 bases in between. Germline CDR1 is KGHSH and CDR2 is LQKENI. The CDR3 runs to 13 residues. DNA of the CDR3: TGTGCCAGCTCACCGACAGATAATCGAGGCTACACCTTC. Residues: CASSPTDNRGYTF. The full variable domain, its missing parts supplied by reference TRBV18 and TRBJ1-2, is NAGVMQNPRHLVRRRGQEARLRCSPMKGHSHVYWYRQLPEEGLKFMVYLQKENIIDESGMPKERFSAEFPKEGPSILRIQQVVRGDSAAYFCASSPTDNRGYTFGSGTRLTVV.

Only a few counts were recorded for this clone. The chain links TRBV30 to TRBJ1-6; D ambiguous. The CDR3 sequence is 13 residues long. Per the germline V gene, CDR1 is GTSNPN and CDR2 is SVGIG (reference sequence). The V gene lost 5 bases and the J gene lost 7 bases, with 12 bases spanning the gap. For the CDR3, the DNA is TGTGCCTGGTGTTCCACCGGGAATTCACCCCTCCACTTT. Protein sequence: CAWCSTGNSPLHF.

J is TRBJ1-5 and V is TRBV18; 8 bases line up with TRBD1. V was clipped by 6 bases and J by 6 bases; unmatched bases: 4. Germline values: CDR1 KGHSH, CDR2 LQKENI. The CDR3 is 13 amino acids. CDR3 bases: TGTGCCAGCTCGCTGACAGGGGCTCAGCCCCAGCATTTT. Protein product: CASSLTGAQPQHF.